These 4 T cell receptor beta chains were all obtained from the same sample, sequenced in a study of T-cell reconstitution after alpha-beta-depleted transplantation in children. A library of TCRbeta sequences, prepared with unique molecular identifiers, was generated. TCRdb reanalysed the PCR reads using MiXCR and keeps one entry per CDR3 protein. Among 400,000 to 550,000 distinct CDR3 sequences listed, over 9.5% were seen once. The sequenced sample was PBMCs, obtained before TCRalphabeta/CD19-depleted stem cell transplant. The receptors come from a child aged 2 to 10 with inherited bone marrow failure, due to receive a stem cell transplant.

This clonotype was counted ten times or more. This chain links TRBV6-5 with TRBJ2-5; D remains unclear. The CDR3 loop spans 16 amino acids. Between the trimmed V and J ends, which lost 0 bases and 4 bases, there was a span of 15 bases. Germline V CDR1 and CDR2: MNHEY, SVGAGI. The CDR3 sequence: CASSYSAMWRGETQYF. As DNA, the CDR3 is TGTGCCAGCAGTTACTCTGCTATGTGGCGCGGAGAGACCCAGTACTTC.

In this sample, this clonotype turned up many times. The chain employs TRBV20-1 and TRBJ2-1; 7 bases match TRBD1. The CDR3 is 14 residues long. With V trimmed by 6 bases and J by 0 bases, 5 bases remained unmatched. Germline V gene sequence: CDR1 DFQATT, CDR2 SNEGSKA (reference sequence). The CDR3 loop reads CSATGARSYNEQFF. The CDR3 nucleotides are TGCAGTGCCACAGGGGCCCGCTCCTACAATGAGCAGTTCTTC.

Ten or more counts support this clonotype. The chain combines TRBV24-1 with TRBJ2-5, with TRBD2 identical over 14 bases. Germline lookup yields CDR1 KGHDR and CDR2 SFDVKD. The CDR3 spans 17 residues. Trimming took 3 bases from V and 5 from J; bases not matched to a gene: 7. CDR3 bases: TGTGCCACCAGTGATAGGGGACTAGCGGGAGTCGGCGAGACCCAGTACTTC. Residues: CATSDRGLAGVGETQYF.

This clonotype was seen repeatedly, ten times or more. The CDR3 sequence: CASSSDSSYNEQFF. The CDR3, as DNA: TGCGCCAGCAGCTCAGACAGCTCCTACAATGAGCAGTTCTTC. The chain links TRBV5-1 to TRBJ2-1; perhaps TRBD1 as D (5 bases). Trimming shortened V by 3 bases and J by 0 bases, and 7 bases separated the two germline ends. The CDR3 totals 14 residues. From germline, CDR1 is SGHRS and CDR2 YFSETQ.